This T cell receptor (beta chain) comes out of a study of T cells in Graves' hyperthyroidism and ophthalmopathy. The CDR3 length is 17 residues. V lost 0 bases and J lost 0, with 10 bases in between. Germline CDR1 SGHRS, CDR2 YFSETQ. What was amplified from RNA transcripts were TCR beta CDR3 regions. A set of HTBI primers served as the primers for a first-round RT-PCR of the TCR CDR3. TCRdb reprocessed the multiplex PCR reads via MiXCR and lists one record per CDR3 protein. The sample yields roughly 420,000 distinct CDR3 sequences, less than 20% seen once. This sequence joins TRBV5-1 and TRBJ1-6, with a possible D match to TRBD1 (6 bases). This sequence was found in a woman in her late teens or twenties with Graves' hyperthyroidism. The sample comprised blood. The CDR3 DNA is TGCGCCAGCAGCTTGGATGGACAGAGCTCCTATAATTCACCCCTCCACTTT. Amino acid sequence: CASSLDGQSSYNSPLHF. Combining the CDR3 with reference TRBV5-1 and TRBJ1-6 gives the whole variable domain KAGVTQTPRYLIKTRGQQVTLSCSPISGHRSVSWYQQTPGQGLQFLFEYFSETQRNKGNFPGRFSGRQFSNSRSEMNVSTLELGDSALYLCASSLDGQSSYNSPLHFGNGTRLTVT.